The source of this T cell receptor beta chain is a study of CD8 T cells in Susac syndrome. CDR1 is SGDLS, CDR2 YYNGEE, per germline. J lost 5 bases, V lost 4 bases, and 6 bases had no gene match. The CDR3 covers 15 residues. Reverse transcription of roughly 0.5 to 1 ug RNA was carried out with random hexamers. TCRdb re-derived calls from the immunoSEQ multiplex PCR reads in MiXCR, one entry per CDR3 protein. The data contain roughly 150,000 distinct CDR3 sequences, approximately 95% of them singletons. The chain links TRBV9 to TRBJ1-6; 7 nucleotides align to TRBD1. Sequencing was performed on CD4+ T cells from PBMCs. The sequence derives from a human donor with Susac syndrome. CDR3 residues: CASSTDRDNNSPLHF. CDR3 bases: TGTGCCAGCAGCACCGACAGGGACAATAATTCACCCCTCCACTTT.